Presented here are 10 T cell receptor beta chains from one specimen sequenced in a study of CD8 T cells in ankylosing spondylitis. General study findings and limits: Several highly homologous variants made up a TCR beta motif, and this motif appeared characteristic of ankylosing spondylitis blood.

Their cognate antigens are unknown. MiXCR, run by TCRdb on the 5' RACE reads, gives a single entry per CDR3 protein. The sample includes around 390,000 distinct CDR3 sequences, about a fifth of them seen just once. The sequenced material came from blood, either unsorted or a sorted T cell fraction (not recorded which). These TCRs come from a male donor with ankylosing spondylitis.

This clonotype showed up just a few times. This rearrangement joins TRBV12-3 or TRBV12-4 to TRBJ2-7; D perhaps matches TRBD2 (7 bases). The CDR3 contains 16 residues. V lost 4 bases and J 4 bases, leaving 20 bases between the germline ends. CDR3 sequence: CASSSRRGRAGYEQYF. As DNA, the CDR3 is TGTGCCAGCAGTTCCCGTAGGGGGAGGGCCGGATACGAGCAGTACTTC.

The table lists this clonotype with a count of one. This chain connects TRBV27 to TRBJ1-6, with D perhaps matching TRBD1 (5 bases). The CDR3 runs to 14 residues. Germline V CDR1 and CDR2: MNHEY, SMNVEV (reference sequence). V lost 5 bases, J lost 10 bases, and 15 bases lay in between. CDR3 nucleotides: TGTGCCAGCAGTGTGACTGGGTCAGGGTCACCCCTCCACTTT. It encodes CASSVTGSGSPLHF.

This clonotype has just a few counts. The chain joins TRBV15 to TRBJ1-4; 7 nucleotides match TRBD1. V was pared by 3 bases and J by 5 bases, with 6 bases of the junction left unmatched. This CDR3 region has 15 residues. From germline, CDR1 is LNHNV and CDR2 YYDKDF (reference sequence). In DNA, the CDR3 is TGTGCCACCAGCAGGATTAAGGGGGCAAATGAAAAACTGTTTTTT. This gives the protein CATSRIKGANEKLFF.

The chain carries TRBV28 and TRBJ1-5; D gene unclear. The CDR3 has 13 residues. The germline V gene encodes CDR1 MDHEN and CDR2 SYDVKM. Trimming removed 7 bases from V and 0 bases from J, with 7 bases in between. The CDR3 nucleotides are TGTGCCAGCAAGATGAATAGCAATCAGCCCCAGCATTTT. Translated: CASKMNSNQPQHF.

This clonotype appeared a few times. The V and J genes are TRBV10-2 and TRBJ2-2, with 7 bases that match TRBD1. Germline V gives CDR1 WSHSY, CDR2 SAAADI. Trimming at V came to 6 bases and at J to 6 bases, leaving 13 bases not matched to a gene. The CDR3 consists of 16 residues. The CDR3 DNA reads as TGCGCCAGCAGCGACACTACAGGGGTAGGAGCCGGGGAGCTGTTTTTT. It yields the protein CASSDTTGVGAGELFF.

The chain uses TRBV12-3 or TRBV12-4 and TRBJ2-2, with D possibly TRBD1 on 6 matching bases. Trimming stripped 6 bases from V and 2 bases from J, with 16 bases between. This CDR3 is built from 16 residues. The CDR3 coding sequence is TGTGCCAGCAGAAACAGGGTCCGGGATAACACCGGGGAGCTGTTTTTT. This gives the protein CASRNRVRDNTGELFF.

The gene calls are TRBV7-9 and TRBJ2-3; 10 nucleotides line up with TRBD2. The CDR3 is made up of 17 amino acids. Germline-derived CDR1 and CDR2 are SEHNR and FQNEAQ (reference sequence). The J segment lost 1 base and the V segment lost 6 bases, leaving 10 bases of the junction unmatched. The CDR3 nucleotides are TGTGCCAGCAGTCATTATGGGACTAGCGTCGGCACAGATACGCAGTATTTT. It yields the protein CASSHYGTSVGTDTQYF.

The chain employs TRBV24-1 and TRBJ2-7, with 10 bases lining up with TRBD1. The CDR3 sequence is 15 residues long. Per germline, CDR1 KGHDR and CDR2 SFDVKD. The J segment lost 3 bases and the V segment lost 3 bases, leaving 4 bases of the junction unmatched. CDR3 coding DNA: TGTGCCACCAGTGATCCGGGGACAGGGGTCTACGAGCAGTACTTC. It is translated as CATSDPGTGVYEQYF.

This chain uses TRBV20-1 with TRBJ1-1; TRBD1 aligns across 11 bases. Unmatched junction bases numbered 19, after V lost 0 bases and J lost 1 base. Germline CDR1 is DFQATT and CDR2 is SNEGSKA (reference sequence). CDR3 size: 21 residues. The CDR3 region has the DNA TGCAGTGCTAGAGATAGCAGGGGACAGGGGGTCGGGGATTGGGAGAACACTGAAGCTTTCTTT. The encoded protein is CSARDSRGQGVGDWENTEAFF.

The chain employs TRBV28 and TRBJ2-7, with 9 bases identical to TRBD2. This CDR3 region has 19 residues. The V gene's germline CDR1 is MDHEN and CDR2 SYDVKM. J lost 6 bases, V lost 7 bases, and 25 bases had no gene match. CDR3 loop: CASTLLAPQGEAGGPEQYF. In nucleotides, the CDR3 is TGTGCCAGCACCCTCCTCGCTCCCCAAGGAGAGGCGGGAGGGCCCGAGCAGTACTTC.